This TCR beta chain was sequenced in a study of STAT5B mutations in CD4+ large granular lymphocyte leukemia. Control samples were healthy donors' buffy coats. Notes on the study in general: Without HLA matching, higher CD4+ than CD8+ T-LGLL clonality could reflect small sample size. Compared with healthy controls (2/35), patient top clones favored TRBV06 (8/27).

The survey-level immunoSEQ assay was used. Only in-frame clones appear in the TCRdb table, and some are missing; sequencing was by immunoSEQ multiplex PCR. The sample shows 30,000 to 35,000 clones, roughly nine tenths of them seen only once. The CDR3 spans 13 residues. The V segment lost 6 bases and the J segment 4 bases; nucleotides outside the gene matches: 4. Germline V lookup: CDR1 MNHNS, CDR2 SASEGT. Regarding this clone: What it binds is unknown.

Material: CD4+ T cells from blood buffy coats. The sequence was obtained from a human donor in good health. This chain links TRBV6-1 with TRBJ2-5, with 8 bases fitting TRBD1. This chain's CDR3 is CASRRQGIETQYF. The CDR3 DNA sequence: TGTGCCAGCAGGAGACAGGGGATAGAGACCCAGTACTTC.